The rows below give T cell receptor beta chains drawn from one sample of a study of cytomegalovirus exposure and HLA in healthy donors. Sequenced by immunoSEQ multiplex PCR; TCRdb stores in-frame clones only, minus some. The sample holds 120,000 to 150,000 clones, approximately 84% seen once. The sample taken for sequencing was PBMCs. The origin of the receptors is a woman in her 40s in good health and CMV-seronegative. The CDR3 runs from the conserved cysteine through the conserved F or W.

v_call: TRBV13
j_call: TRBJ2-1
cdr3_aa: CASSSDRGSEQFF

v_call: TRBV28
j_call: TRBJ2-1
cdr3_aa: CASSSSPYNEQFF

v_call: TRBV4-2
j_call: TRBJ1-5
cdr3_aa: CASSQRQGAGQPQHF

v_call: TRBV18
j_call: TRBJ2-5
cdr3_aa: CASSPLYGEGAKETQYF

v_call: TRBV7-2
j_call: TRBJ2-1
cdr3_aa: CASSSPSGIFEQFF

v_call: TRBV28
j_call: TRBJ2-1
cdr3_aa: CASSLPGLAGTSTSENEQFF

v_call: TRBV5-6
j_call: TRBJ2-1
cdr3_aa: CASSLGLAGVNEQFF

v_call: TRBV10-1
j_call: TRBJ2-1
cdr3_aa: CASSDFLAGVGNEQFF

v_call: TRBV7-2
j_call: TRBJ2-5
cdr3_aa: CASSLGLRREETQYF

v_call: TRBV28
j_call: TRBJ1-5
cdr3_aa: CASSFGQGALTGPNQPQHF

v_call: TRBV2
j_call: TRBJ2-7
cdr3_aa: CASKKTGVAYEQYF

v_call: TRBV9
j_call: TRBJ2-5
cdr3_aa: CASSVRGELLAGGRETQYF

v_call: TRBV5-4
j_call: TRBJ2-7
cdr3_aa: CASSLYRGGEQYF

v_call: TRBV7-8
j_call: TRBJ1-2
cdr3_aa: CASSPSRGQAEYYGYTF

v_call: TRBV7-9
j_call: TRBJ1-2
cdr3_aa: CASRATGGYGYTF

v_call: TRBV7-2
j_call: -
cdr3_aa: CASSPKSGSPYEQYF

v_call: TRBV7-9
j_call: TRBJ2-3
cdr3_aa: CASSSQSGSTDTQYF

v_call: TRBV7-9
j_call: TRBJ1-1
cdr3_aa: CASSVSTGIAEAFF

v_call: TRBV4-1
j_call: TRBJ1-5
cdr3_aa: CASSQVAASIASQPQHF

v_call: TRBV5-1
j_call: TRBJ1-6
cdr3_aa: CASREQGWTYNSPLHF

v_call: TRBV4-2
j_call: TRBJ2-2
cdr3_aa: CASSQKGGGAGGTGELFF

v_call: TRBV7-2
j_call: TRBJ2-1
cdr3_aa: CASSLDSYNEQFF

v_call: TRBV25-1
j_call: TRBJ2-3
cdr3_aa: CAGRIKREFTDTQYF

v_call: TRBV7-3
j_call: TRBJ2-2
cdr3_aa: CASSLSGTSGGNTGELFF

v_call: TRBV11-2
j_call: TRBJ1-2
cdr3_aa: CASSRTRDYGYTF

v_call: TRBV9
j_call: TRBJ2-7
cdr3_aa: CASSVAGQGYEQYF

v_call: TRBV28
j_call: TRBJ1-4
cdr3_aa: CASYVAPGELFF

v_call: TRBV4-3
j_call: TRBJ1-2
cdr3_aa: CASSQGSGDDGYTF

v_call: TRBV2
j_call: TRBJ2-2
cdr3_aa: CASNDRGLSGGELFF

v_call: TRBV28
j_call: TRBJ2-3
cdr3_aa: CASRETRNTDTQYF

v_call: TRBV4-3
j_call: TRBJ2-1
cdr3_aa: CASSQRRETEQFF

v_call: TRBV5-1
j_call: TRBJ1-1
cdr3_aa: CASIPMGAGEAFF

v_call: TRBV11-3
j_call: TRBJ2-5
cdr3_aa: CASSFGSEEETQYF

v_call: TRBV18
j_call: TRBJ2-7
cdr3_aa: CASSPLAAYEQYF

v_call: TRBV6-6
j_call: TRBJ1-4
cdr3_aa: CASSLTGGSYEKLFF

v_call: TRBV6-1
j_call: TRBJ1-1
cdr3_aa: CASSGFGGTEAFF

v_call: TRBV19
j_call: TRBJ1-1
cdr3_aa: CASSTPGQVNTEAFF

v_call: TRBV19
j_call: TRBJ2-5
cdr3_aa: CASRSGAAGQETQYF

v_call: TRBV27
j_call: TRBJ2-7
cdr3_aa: CASCLTSPGWVCEQYF

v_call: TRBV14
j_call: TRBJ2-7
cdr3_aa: CASSQAFVRSYEQYF

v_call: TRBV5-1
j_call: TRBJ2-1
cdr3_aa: CASSANKPPGFF

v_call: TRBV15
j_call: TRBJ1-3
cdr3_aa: CATSRDLSSGNTIYF

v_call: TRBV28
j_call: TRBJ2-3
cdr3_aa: CASRNYRDNTDTQYF

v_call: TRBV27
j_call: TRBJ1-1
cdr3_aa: CASSLGDSFTEAFF

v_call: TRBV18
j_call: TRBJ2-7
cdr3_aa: CASSQGPEQYF

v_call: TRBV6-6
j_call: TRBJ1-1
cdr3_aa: CASSYSTGEAFF

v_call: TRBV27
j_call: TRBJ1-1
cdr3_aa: CASSLYSGLKNTEAFF

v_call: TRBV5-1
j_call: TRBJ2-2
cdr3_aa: CASSRTEAGAGELFF

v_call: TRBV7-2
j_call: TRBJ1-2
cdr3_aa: CASSITTGDYGYTF

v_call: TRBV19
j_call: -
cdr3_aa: CASSTTGYGHEQYF

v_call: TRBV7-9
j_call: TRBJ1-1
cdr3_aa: CASSRQGAGTEAFF

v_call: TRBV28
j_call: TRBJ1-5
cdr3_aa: CASGGQPQHF

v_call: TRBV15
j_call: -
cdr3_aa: CATSRDRAGGFEQYF

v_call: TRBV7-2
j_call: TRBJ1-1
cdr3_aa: CASSFHREAFF

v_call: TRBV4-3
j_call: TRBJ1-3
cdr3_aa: CASSQDQNSGNTIYF

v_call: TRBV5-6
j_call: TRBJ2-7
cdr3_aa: CASSPGQGINEQYF

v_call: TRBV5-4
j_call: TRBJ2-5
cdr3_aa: CASSLAKKSQETQYF